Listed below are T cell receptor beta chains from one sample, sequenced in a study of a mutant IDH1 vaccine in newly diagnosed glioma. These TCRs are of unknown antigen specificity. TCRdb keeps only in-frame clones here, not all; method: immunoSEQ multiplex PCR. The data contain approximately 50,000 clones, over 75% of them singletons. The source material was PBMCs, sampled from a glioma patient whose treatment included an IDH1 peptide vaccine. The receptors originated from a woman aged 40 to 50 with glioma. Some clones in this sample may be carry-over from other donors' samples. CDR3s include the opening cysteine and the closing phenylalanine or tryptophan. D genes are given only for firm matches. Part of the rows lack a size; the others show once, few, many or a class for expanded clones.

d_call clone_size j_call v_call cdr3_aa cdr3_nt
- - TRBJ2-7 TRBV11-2 CASSWVTGRSYEQYF TGTGCCAGCAGCTGGGTGACAGGCCGCTCCTACGAGCAGTACTTC
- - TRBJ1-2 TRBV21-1 CASSPKEGDGYTF TGTGCCAGCAGCCCCAAGGAAGGGGATGGCTACACCTTC
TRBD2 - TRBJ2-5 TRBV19 CASSINSGTQETQYF TGTGCCAGTAGTATCAATAGCGGGACGCAAGAGACCCAGTACTTC
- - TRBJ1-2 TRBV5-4 CASSTDGNYGYTF TGTGCCAGCAGCACGGACGGAAACTATGGCTACACCTTC
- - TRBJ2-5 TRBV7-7 CASSFGGVDGETQYF TGTGCTAGCAGCTTCGGGGGAGTTGATGGGGAGACCCAGTACTTC
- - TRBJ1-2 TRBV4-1 CASSHPIGLNGYTF TGCGCCAGCAGCCACCCGATAGGGTTGAATGGCTACACCTTC
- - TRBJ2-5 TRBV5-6 CASSLGGGQGETQYF TGTGCCAGCAGCTTGGGGGGGGGCCAGGGAGAGACCCAGTACTTC
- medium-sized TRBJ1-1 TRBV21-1 CASSTLPQGSVTEAFF TGTGCCAGCAGCACCCTTCCCCAGGGAAGTGTCACTGAAGCTTTCTTT
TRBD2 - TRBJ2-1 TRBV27 CASSSQLAGRDEQFF TGTGCCAGCAGTTCCCAACTAGCGGGGAGGGACGAGCAGTTCTTC
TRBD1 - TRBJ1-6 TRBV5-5 CASSLVGTGANSSPLHF TGTGCCAGCAGCTTGGTGGGGACAGGGGCTAACAGTTCACCCCTCCACTTT
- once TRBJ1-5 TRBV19 CASNGQWGNRGNQPQHF TGTGCCAGTAACGGACAGTGGGGTAATAGGGGCAATCAGCCCCAGCATTTT
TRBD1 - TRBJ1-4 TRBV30 CAWSIGTGKEKLFF TGTGCCTGGAGTATAGGGACAGGGAAAGAAAAACTGTTTTTT
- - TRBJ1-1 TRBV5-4 CASSLGLEAFF TGTGCCAGCAGCTTGGGTCTCGAAGCTTTCTTT
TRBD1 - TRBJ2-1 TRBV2 CASNPTGGSYNEQFF TGTGCCAGCAATCCTACAGGGGGATCCTACAATGAGCAGTTCTTC
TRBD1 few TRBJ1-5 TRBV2 CASRLTGTVNQPQHF TGTGCCAGCAGATTAACCGGGACAGTCAATCAGCCCCAGCATTTT
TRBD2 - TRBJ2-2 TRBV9 CASSTGTSGGTGELFF TGTGCCAGCAGCACCGGGACTAGCGGGGGCACCGGGGAGCTGTTTTTT
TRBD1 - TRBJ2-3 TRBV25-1 CASTGGPGTDTQYF TGTGCCAGCACAGGGGGCCCGGGCACAGATACGCAGTATTTT
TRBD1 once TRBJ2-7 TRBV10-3 CAISDSRGTGREQYF TGTGCCATCAGTGACTCGAGGGGGACAGGGCGAGAGCAGTACTTC
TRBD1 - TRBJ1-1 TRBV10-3 CAIKTGSGEAFF TGTGCCATCAAGACAGGGTCGGGGGAAGCTTTCTTT
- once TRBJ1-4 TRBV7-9 CASSPRLGEKLFF TGTGCCAGCAGCCCGAGACTGGGCGAAAAACTGTTTTTT
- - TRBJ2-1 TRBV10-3 CAIGATPGGGEQFF TGTGCCATCGGGGCGACACCTGGGGGCGGTGAGCAGTTCTTC
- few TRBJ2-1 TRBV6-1 CASKVTSSYNEQFF TGTGCCAGCAAGGTGACAAGCTCCTACAATGAGCAGTTCTTC
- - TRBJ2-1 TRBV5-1 CASSSQGGSYNEQFF TGCGCCAGCAGCTCGCAGGGAGGTTCCTACAATGAGCAGTTCTTC
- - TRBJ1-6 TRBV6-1 CASTRYNSPLHF TGTGCCAGCACCCGCTATAATTCACCCCTCCACTTT
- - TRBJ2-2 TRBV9 CASSVAFEGGLLRNGELFF TGTGCCAGCAGCGTAGCGTTCGAGGGGGGGCTGTTGCGGAACGGGGAGCTGTTTTTT
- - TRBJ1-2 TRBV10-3 CATLGQRANYGYTF TGTGCCACGCTAGGACAGCGAGCTAACTATGGCTACACCTTC
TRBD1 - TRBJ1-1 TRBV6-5 CASSYSRQGVDEAFF TGTGCCAGCAGTTACTCGCGTCAGGGGGTAGATGAAGCTTTCTTT
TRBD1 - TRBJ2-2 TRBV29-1 CSALDRGTGELFF TGCAGCGCCCTGGACAGGGGTACCGGGGAGCTGTTTTTT
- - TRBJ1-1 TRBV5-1 CASSLTGYGTEAFF TGCGCCAGCAGCTTGACAGGTTATGGCACTGAAGCTTTCTTT
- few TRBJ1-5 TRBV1 CTSTDGNQPQHF TGCACCAGCACCGACGGCAATCAGCCCCAGCATTTT
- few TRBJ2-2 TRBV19 CATLQTNTGELFF TGTGCCACCCTCCAAACGAACACCGGGGAGCTGTTTTTT
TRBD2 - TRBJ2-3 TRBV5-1 CASSPRTSGGTTDTQYF TGCGCCAGCAGCCCCAGGACTAGCGGGGGGACGACAGATACGCAGTATTTT
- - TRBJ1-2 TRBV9 CASSVGGALYGYTF TGTGCCAGCAGCGTAGGGGGGGCTCTTTATGGCTACACCTTC
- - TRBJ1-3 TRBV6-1 CASSEGANPGNTIYF TGTGCCAGCAGTGAAGGGGCAAATCCTGGAAACACCATATATTTT
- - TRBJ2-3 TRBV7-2 CASSNPGFTDTQYF TGTGCCAGCAGCAACCCGGGGTTCACAGATACGCAGTATTTT
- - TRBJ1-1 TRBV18 CASSPWVSNTEAFF TGTGCCAGCTCACCCTGGGTCTCGAACACTGAAGCTTTCTTT
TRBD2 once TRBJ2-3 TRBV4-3 CASSQELVRGGTDTQYF TGCGCCAGCAGCCAAGAATTAGTGCGGGGGGGAACAGATACGCAGTATTTT
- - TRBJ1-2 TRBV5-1 CASSPRGPDYGYTF TGCGCCAGCAGCCCCCGAGGCCCGGACTATGGCTACACCTTC
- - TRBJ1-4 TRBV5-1 CASSPGRLNEKLFF TGCGCCAGCAGCCCGGGACGGCTTAATGAAAAACTGTTTTTT
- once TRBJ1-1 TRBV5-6 CASSWRETEAFF TGTGCCAGCAGCTGGAGAGAGACTGAAGCTTTCTTT
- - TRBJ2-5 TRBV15 CATSGEDGIQETQYF TGTGCCACCAGCGGGGAGGACGGTATTCAAGAGACCCAGTACTTC
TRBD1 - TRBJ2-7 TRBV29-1 CSVDPGTGREQYF TGCAGCGTTGACCCCGGGACAGGGCGCGAGCAGTACTTC
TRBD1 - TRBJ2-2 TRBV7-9 CASSLGQGAGGELFF TGTGCCAGCAGCTTAGGACAGGGGGCAGGCGGGGAGCTGTTTTTT
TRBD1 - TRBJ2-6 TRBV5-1 CASNIGQGAGANVLTF TGCGCCAGCAATATAGGACAGGGGGCTGGGGCCAACGTCCTGACTTTC
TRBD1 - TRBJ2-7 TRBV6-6 CASSSRDRTSWEQYF TGTGCCAGCAGTTCCCGGGACAGAACCTCCTGGGAGCAGTACTTC
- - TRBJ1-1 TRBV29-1 CSVGRAPGSTEAFF TGCAGCGTTGGTCGGGCGCCCGGGAGCACTGAAGCTTTCTTT
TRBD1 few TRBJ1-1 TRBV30 CAWRGQANTEAFF TGTGCCTGGAGGGGACAGGCGAACACTGAAGCTTTCTTT
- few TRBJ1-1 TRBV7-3 CASSLSMRTEAFF TGTGCCAGCAGCTTAAGTATGAGGACTGAAGCTTTCTTT
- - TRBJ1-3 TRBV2 CASGGNTIYF TGTGCCAGCGGGGGAAACACCATATATTTT
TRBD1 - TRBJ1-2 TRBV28 CASSLIGGQGGGYTF TGTGCCAGCAGTTTAATCGGGGGACAGGGAGGCGGCTACACCTTC
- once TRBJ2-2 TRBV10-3 CAISDPANTGELFF TGTGCCATCAGTGACCCGGCGAACACCGGGGAGCTGTTTTTT
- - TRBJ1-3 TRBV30 CAWSEGNTIYF TGTGCCTGGAGTGAAGGAAACACCATATATTTT
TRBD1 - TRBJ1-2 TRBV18 CASSPRGRGLGGYTF TGTGCCAGCTCACCCAGAGGCAGGGGGCTAGGAGGCTACACCTTC
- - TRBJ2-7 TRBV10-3 CAISEPGRSYEQYF TGTGCCATCAGTGAGCCGGGGCGATCCTACGAGCAGTACTTC
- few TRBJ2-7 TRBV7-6 CASSFQIGEGGEQYF TGTGCCAGCAGCTTTCAGATCGGGGAAGGGGGCGAGCAGTACTTC
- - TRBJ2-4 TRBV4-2 CASSQESGKNIQYF TGTGCCAGCAGCCAAGAAAGCGGAAAAAACATTCAGTACTTC
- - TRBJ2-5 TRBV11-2 CASSLRRGIPGLLEETQYF TGTGCCAGCAGCTTGCGCCGAGGAATTCCGGGACTGTTAGAAGAGACCCAGTACTTC